This paragraph covers one TCR beta chain sequence. The antigen this receptor binds is unknown. Per-base quality was not reported, and no clone a single base away is much larger than it. These data are taken from a study of T cell changes during pregnancy in multiple sclerosis (dated by TCRdb to between 2018 and 2021). Describing the broader study: The study examined how the T cell repertoire changed over the course of pregnancy in women with multiple sclerosis.

From the germline V gene (reference sequence), CDR1 is MNHEY and CDR2 is SMNVEV. There are 16 amino acids in the CDR3, from cysteine to phenylalanine inclusive. Only the CDR3 DNA stays, 48 bases, in frame from base 1. Here V drops 5 bases and J drops 5 bases, and the junction holds 13 bases not matched to any gene. The library was generated by the immunoSEQ multiplex PCR assay. This immuneACCESS table, as held by TCRdb, lists in-frame sequences with V and J called but not all clones. Of the missing ones, under half trace to an unresolved V gene in checked studies; the others have no known cause. Present in this sample are tens of thousands of clones, around 96% of which were seen just once. Clones ranked in the top ten supply roughly 1.2% of the sample.

This sequence originates from a female donor with multiple sclerosis, enrolled in a pregnancy study. Here the sequenced sample was peripheral blood, taken in the second trimester of pregnancy. The chain employs TRBV27 and TRBJ2-7; 9 bases in the middle match TRBD2. The nucleotide sequence is TGTGCCAGCAGTCTGGATAGCGGGAGATCTAGCAACGAGCAGTACTTC. Its amino acids are CASSLDSGRSSNEQYF.